This entry features one TCR beta chain sequence. Its specificity is not known. The data originate from a study of identifying expanded T cells in peripheral blood. Overall study findings and caveats: Technical replicates showed around 1.2 changed clones; approximately two weeks about 16; four weeks 19. Two-week clone count variance significantly increased as total template count grew.

Collection occurred without any documented infections or immune events in donors. The length of the CDR3 is 15 residues. V was pared by 4 bases and J by 4 bases, with 14 bases between. Per the germline V gene, CDR1 is SNHLY and CDR2 is FYNNEI. TCRdb's copy holds only in-frame clones and misses some; the assay was immunoSEQ multiplex PCR. The sample records about 130,000 clones, 70% to 90% being singletons. Sequenced: blood. The sequence was collected from a person between 18 and 75 years old in good health. This chain links TRBV2 with TRBJ1-3; D not resolved. In nucleotides, the CDR3 is TGTGCCAGCAGTGGGCAGCGATTTAGGGGAAACACCATATATTTT. Translated, it gives CASSGQRFRGNTIYF.